Below, 26 T cell receptor beta chains from the same sample are listed, as sequenced in a study of blood T cell repertoires in COVID-19. The data were produced by immunoSEQ multiplex PCR, yet TCRdb's version contains in-frame clones alone and is incomplete. The sample has 250,000 to 350,000 clones, 88% seen once; the top ten hold 9% to 9.5%. The specimen sequenced was peripheral blood. These receptors came from a man aged 18-30 years with active or convalescent COVID-19.

The rearrangement links TRBV10-3 to TRBJ2-2, with 7 bases identical to TRBD2. Trimming took 4 bases from V and 2 from J; bases not matched to a gene: 4. CDR1 is ENHRY, CDR2 SYGVKD, per germline. This CDR3 contains 15 residues. CDR3 coding DNA: TGTGCCATCAGTGCGGCGGGGGATAACACCGGGGAGCTGTTTTTT. It yields the protein CAISAAGDNTGELFF.

This chain connects TRBV25-1 to TRBJ2-2; 7 nucleotides agree with TRBD1. The germline gives CDR1 MGHDK, CDR2 SYGVNS. Trimming cost V 4 bases and J 1 base; bases outside gene matches: 3. The CDR3 consists of 15 residues. This chain's CDR3 is CASSGRQGNTGELFF. The DNA for the CDR3 is TGTGCCAGCAGTGGAAGACAGGGGAACACCGGGGAGCTGTTTTTT.

The chain combines TRBV3-1 (or the pseudogene TRBV3-2) with TRBJ2-5; 7 bases agree with TRBD2. The CDR3 consists of 14 residues. CDR1 and CDR2 from the germline V gene are LGHDT and YNNKEL (reference sequence). V was clipped by 4 bases and J by 2 bases; unmatched bases: 4. The CDR3 here is CASSPGLDQETQYF. As DNA, the CDR3 is TGTGCCAGCAGCCCTGGACTAGATCAAGAGACCCAGTACTTC.

This chain joins TRBV6-2 or TRBV6-3 and TRBJ2-3, with D hard to call. The CDR3 is made up of 12 amino acids. V gave up 4 bases and J gave up 2 bases, with 4 bases separating them. From germline, CDR1 is MNHEY and CDR2 SVGEGT. As DNA, the CDR3 is TGTGCCAGCAGTTCTCTCACAGATACGCAGTATTTT. Protein sequence: CASSSLTDTQYF.

The chain uses TRBV4-3 and TRBJ1-2, with D possibly matching TRBD1 (6 bases). The CDR3 loop spans 15 amino acids. Per germline, CDR1 LGHNA and CDR2 YSLEER. The V end was cut by 0 bases, the J end by 4 bases, with 12 bases between. CDR3 DNA: TGCGCCAGCAGCCAAGAATCAGGGGCGATCTATGGCTACACCTTC. This gives the protein CASSQESGAIYGYTF.

The chain is built from TRBV7-9 and TRBJ2-7; unclear D gene. The V end was cut by 3 bases, the J end by 1 base, with 7 bases between. CDR1 is SEHNR, CDR2 FQNEAQ, per germline (reference sequence). CDR3 size: 13 residues. The CDR3 loop reads CASSFGQSYEQYF. In DNA form, the CDR3 reads TGTGCCAGCAGCTTTGGGCAATCCTACGAGCAGTACTTC.

The rearrangement links TRBV4-3 to TRBJ2-3; perhaps TRBD1 as D (5 bases). Germline loops: CDR1 LGHNA, CDR2 YSLEER. Deletions cut 0 bases from V and 5 bases from J, with 15 bases between. There are 16 residues in the CDR3. The CDR3 nucleotides are TGCGCCAGCAGCCAAGATGGTCCAGGGCCGGGAGATACGCAGTATTTT. Residues: CASSQDGPGPGDTQYF.

V and J are TRBV6-6 and TRBJ2-7; no clear D gene. This CDR3 spans 11 amino acids. V lost 5 bases to trimming and J lost 6 bases, with 8 bases between them. CDR1 and CDR2 (germline): MNHNY, SVGAGI (reference sequence). Written as DNA, the CDR3 is TGTGCCAGCAGTACAACAAGCGAGCAGTACTTC. Protein sequence: CASSTTSEQYF.

The chain uses TRBV6-5 and TRBJ2-1; a possible D gene is TRBD1 (6 bases). The germline V gene encodes CDR1 MNHEY and CDR2 SVGAGI. This CDR3 region has 15 residues. The ends were cut back, 5 bases at V and 5 bases at J, with 16 bases in the middle. CDR3 region: CASSRVRGIHNEQFF. The CDR3 DNA reads as TGTGCCAGCAGTCGAGTCAGGGGAATACACAATGAGCAGTTCTTC.

The chain joins TRBV9 to TRBJ1-1; D ambiguous. From germline, CDR1 is SGDLS and CDR2 YYNGEE. V lost 4 bases to trimming and J lost 0 bases, with 10 bases between them. The CDR3 extends over 14 amino acids. CDR3 in DNA: TGTGCCAGCAGCCCCCCCCCGGTGAACACTGAAGCTTTCTTT. It translates to CASSPPPVNTEAFF.

The V gene is TRBV11-3, the J gene TRBJ2-5, with D perhaps matching TRBD2 (5 bases). Germline values: CDR1 SGHNT, CDR2 YENEEA. The germline V and J ends were trimmed by 1 base and 5 bases, with 8 bases remaining between them. The CDR3 sequence is 13 residues long. The CDR3: CASSLGPGETQYF. The CDR3 nucleotides are TGTGCCAGCAGCTTAGGTCCGGGGGAGACCCAGTACTTC.

This CDR3 is CAGVPTQGASAEAFF. CDR3 DNA: TGTGCAGGAGTCCCCACACAGGGGGCGAGTGCTGAAGCTTTCTTT. The chain employs TRBV13 and TRBJ1-1, with 9 positions matching TRBD1. Per the germline V gene, CDR1 is PRHDT and CDR2 is FYEKMQ (reference sequence). The CDR3 is 15 amino acids. Full variable domain (remainder filled in from reference TRBV13 and TRBJ1-1): AAGVIQSPRHLIKEKRETATLKCYPIPRHDTVYWYQQGPGQDPQFLISFYEKMQSDKGSIPDRFSAQQFSDYHSELNMSSLELGDSALYFCAGVPTQGASAEAFFGQGTRLTVV.

This clone was seen more than once but under ten times. V gene TRBV19 combines with J gene TRBJ2-1; TRBD1 matches 8 bases. Germline V gives CDR1 LNHDA, CDR2 SQIVND (reference sequence). J was trimmed by 6 bases and V by 9 bases; bases with no gene match: 13. CDR3 length: 15 amino acids. CDR3 coding DNA: TGTGCCAGCCCCTTAGGCTCGGACAGGGCCAATGAGCAGTTCTTC. This translates into CASPLGSDRANEQFF.

V gene TRBV18 combines with J gene TRBJ2-5, with D possibly being TRBD2 (6 bases). From germline, CDR1 is KGHSH and CDR2 LQKENI. Deletions cut 4 bases from V and 1 base from J, with 13 bases between. The CDR3 spans 15 residues. This chain's CDR3 is CASSLGAGSQETQYF. DNA for the CDR3: TGTGCCAGCTCACTTGGGGCGGGGAGCCAAGAGACCCAGTACTTC.

This clone was found once. CDR3 loop: CASSSDRVGTGELFF. Written as DNA, the CDR3 is TGTGCCAGCAGCTCCGACAGGGTGGGGACCGGGGAGCTGTTTTTT. The chain carries TRBV11-2 and TRBJ2-2; 7 nucleotides line up with TRBD1. Germline CDR1 and CDR2: SGHAT and FQNNGV. V dropped 4 bases and J dropped 5; count of bases not matched to a gene: 7. The CDR3 spans 15 residues.

This chain connects TRBV2 to TRBJ2-5; D remains ambiguous. The CDR3 totals 14 residues. Trimming removed 2 bases from V and 1 base from J, with 8 bases in between. Germline V gives CDR1 SNHLY, CDR2 FYNNEI. Here the CDR3 reads CASSEYRPQETQYF. The CDR3 nucleotides read TGTGCCAGCAGTGAATACAGACCCCAAGAGACCCAGTACTTC. Based on the CDR3 plus reference TRBV2 and TRBJ2-5, the full variable domain is EPEVTQTPSHQVTQMGQEVILRCVPISNHLYFYWYRQILGQKVEFLVSFYNNEISEKSEIFDDQFSVERPDGSNFTLKIRSTKLEDSAMYFCASSEYRPQETQYFGPGTRLLVL.

The chain uses TRBV5-1 and TRBJ2-2; TRBD2 aligns across 8 bases. In germline, CDR1 is SGHRS, CDR2 YFSETQ. The V gene end was trimmed by 5 bases and the J gene end by 1 base; junction bases not matched to a gene: 4. The CDR3 spans 15 residues. This CDR3 is CASSRGGGNTGELFF. The CDR3 DNA follows: TGCGCCAGCAGTCGGGGGGGCGGGAACACCGGGGAGCTGTTTTTT.

This chain joins TRBV24-1 and TRBJ1-5, with TRBD1 matching 7 bases. Germline V CDR1 and CDR2: KGHDR, SFDVKD. J was trimmed by 0 bases and V by 8 bases; bases with no gene match: 6. CDR3 length: 15 amino acids. The CDR3 bases are TGTGCCACCATAATAACAGGGGATAGCAATCAGCCCCAGCATTTT. This sequence encodes CATIITGDSNQPQHF.

The gene calls are TRBV5-6 and TRBJ2-7; the match to TRBD1 covers 8 bases. The CDR3 is made up of 15 amino acids. The junction had 6 bases not matched to a gene; V was cut back by 4 bases and J by 0 bases. The germline V gene encodes CDR1 SGHDT and CDR2 YYEEEE. CDR3 sequence (DNA): TGTGCCAGCAGCGGGGGACAGGTATACTCCTACGAGCAGTACTTC. Protein sequence: CASSGGQVYSYEQYF.

CDR3 coding DNA: TGTGCCAGCAGGATAGCGTCCCGTTACACAGATACGCAGTATTTT. Protein: CASRIASRYTDTQYF. The rearrangement uses TRBV6-5 and TRBJ2-3; D is perhaps TRBD2 (5 bases). Germline-derived CDR1 and CDR2 are MNHEY and SVGAGI. The CDR3 has 15 residues. V lost 6 bases to trimming and J lost 2 bases, with 15 bases between them.

The chain couples TRBV18 to TRBJ2-3; the match to TRBD2 covers 8 bases. The CDR3 has 18 amino acids. Unmatched junction bases numbered 12, after V lost 0 bases and J lost 4 bases. Germline CDR1 KGHSH, CDR2 LQKENI. The CDR3 loop is CASSPPRTGGYLPDTQYF. The CDR3 nucleotides are TGTGCCAGCTCACCACCCAGAACGGGGGGGTACCTCCCAGATACGCAGTATTTT.

The genes are TRBV2 and TRBJ1-2; weak D call: TRBD1 (5 bases). The CDR3 has 16 residues. The germline V and J ends were trimmed by 1 base and 4 bases, with 16 bases remaining between them. CDR1 and CDR2 from the germline V gene are SNHLY and FYNNEI. CDR3 region: CASSEGWTQNVYGYTF. Written as DNA, the CDR3 is TGTGCCAGCAGTGAAGGTTGGACACAGAACGTCTATGGCTACACCTTC. Full variable domain (rest looked up from reference TRBV2 and TRBJ1-2): EPEVTQTPSHQVTQMGQEVILRCVPISNHLYFYWYRQILGQKVEFLVSFYNNEISEKSEIFDDQFSVERPDGSNFTLKIRSTKLEDSAMYFCASSEGWTQNVYGYTFGSGTRLTVV.

V usage is TRBV7-9 and J usage is TRBJ1-5, with a weak D call TRBD1 (6 bases). This CDR3 contains 15 residues. The germline V gene has CDR1 SEHNR and CDR2 FQNEAQ (reference sequence). V lost 5 bases to trimming and J lost 2 bases, with 13 bases between them. CDR3 DNA: TGTGCCAGCAGCACGACAGGATTTGGCAATCAGCCCCAGCATTTT. This codes for CASSTTGFGNQPQHF.

The chain has TRBV27 and TRBJ2-3; 9 bases match TRBD2. The CDR3 is 15 residues long. The V and J ends lost 4 bases and 3 bases, in that order; junction bases with no gene match: 5. Germline CDR1 and CDR2: MNHEY and SMNVEV (reference sequence). The CDR3 region has the DNA TGTGCCAGCAGTTCTAGCGGGGTACGGACAGATACGCAGTATTTT. Protein: CASSSSGVRTDTQYF.

The chain couples TRBV7-8 to TRBJ1-1, with D possibly being TRBD1 (5 bases). Trimming left V 4 bases short and J 0 bases short, with 9 bases between. Germline CDR1 reads SGHVS; CDR2 reads FQNEAQ. The CDR3 is 14 residues long. The CDR3: CASSSGNLNTEAFF. The CDR3 bases are TGTGCCAGCAGCTCAGGGAATTTGAACACTGAAGCTTTCTTT.

This clone was seen just once. The rearrangement links TRBV3-1 (or the pseudogene TRBV3-2) to TRBJ1-5; 9 bases align to TRBD1. Germline CDR1 and CDR2: LGHDT and YNNKEL (reference sequence). Unmatched junction bases numbered 11, after V lost 3 bases and J lost 2 bases. The CDR3 consists of 18 residues. This chain's CDR3 is CASSQTGTGFGRNQPQHF. CDR3 in DNA: TGTGCCAGCAGCCAGACCGGGACAGGGTTTGGGCGCAATCAGCCCCAGCATTTT.